The clone carrying this TCR beta chain was recorded once. V dropped 4 bases and J dropped 2; count of bases not matched to a gene: 7. Germline CDR1 is SGHTA and CDR2 is FQGNSA. This CDR3 is 15 amino acids long. This record belongs to a study of control samples from healthy donors and cancer patients. Clones were read by immunoSEQ multiplex PCR, and TCRdb kept only the in-frame ones, dropping some. The sample contains fewer than 200,000 clones, around 88% of which appear only once. The sample consisted of blood. This TCR derives from a woman in her twenties or thirties in good health. The gene calls are TRBV7-2 and TRBJ1-2, with 7 bases fitting TRBD1. CDR3 protein: CASSYRGAVNYGYTF. The CDR3 DNA sequence: TGTGCCAGCAGCTACAGGGGAGCAGTCAACTATGGCTACACCTTC.